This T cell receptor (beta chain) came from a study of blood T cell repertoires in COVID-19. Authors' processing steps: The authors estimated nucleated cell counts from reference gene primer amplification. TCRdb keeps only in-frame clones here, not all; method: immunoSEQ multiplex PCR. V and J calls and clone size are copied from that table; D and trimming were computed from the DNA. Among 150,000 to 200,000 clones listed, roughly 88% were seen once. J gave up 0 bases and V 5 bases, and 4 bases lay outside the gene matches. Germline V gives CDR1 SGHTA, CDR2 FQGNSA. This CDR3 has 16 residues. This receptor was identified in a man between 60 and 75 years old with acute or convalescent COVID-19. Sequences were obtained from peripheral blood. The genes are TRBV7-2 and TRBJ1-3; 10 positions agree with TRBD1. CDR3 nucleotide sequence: TGTGCCAGCAGCGTGAGACAGGGGGCCTCTGGAAACACCATATATTTT. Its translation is CASSVRQGASGNTIYF.